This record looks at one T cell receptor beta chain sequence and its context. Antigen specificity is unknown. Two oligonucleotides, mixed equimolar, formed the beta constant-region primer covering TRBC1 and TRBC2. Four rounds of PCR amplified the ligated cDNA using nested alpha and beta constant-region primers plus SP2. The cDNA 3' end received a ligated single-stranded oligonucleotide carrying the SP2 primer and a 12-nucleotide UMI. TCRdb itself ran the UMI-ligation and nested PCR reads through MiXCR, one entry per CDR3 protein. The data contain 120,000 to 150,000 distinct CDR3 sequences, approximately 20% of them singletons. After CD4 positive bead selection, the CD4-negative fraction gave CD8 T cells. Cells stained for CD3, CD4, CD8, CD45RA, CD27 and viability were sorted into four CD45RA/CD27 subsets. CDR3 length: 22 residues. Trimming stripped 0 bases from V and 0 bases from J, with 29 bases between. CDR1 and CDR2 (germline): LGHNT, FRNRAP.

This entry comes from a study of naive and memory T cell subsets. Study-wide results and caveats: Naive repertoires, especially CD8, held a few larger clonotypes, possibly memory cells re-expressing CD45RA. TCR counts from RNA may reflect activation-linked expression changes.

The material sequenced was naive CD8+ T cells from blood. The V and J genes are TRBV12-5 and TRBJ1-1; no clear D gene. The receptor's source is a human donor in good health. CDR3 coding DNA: TGTGCTAGTGGTTTGGTACGGTCAGGTTCTTTTTTCAACGTTGGGATGAACACTGAAGCTTTCTTT. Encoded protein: CASGLVRSGSFFNVGMNTEAFF.